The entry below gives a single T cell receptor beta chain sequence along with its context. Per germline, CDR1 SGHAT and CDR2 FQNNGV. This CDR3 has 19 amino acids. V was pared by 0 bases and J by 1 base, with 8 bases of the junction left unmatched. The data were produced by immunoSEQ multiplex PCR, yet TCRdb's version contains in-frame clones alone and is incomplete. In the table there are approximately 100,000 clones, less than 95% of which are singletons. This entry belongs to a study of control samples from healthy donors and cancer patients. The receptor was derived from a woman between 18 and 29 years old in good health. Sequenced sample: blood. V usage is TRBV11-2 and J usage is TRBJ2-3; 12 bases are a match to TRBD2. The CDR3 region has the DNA TGTGCCAGCAGCTTAGAGGGGACGCTAGCGGGGGGGGGCACAGATACGCAGTATTTT. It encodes CASSLEGTLAGGGTDTQYF.